This record covers a single T cell receptor beta chain. There is no known antigen for this receptor. No quality values exist for individual bases; no much larger clone is one base distant. TCR beta repertoires were profiled from peripheral blood of more than ten young patients with multiple sclerosis to demonstrate the VDJtools post-analysis software. The multiple sclerosis patients were children and adolescents between about 6 and 16 years of age. The CDR3 runs 14 residues from the cysteine to the phenylalanine. Left in the record is the CDR3 DNA by itself, 42 bases read in frame from the first base. The V end loses 1 base and the J end loses 2 bases, and a stretch of 9 bases separates them. Taken from the germline V gene, the CDR1 and CDR2 loops are SNHLY and FYNNEI. This entry comes from a study of post-analysis software for immune sequencing data (dated by TCRdb to the mid-2010s). Notes on the research overall: Relapsing-remitting, secondary progressive and progressive-relapsing multiple sclerosis were recorded as disease courses, and subtype annotation was lacking for some patients. A subset of samples was prepared in parallel using single-end sample barcoding, then pooled and co-amplified after Illumina adapter ligation. The patient repertoires were set against eleven to twelve previously published healthy control repertoires from donors whose ages ranged from roughly 6 to 26 years. Points the paper makes about the study in general: Direct clustering with F measure revealed strong co-clustering of samples prepared in the same batch, which led to a batch-effect correction. Four or five TRBV segments, including TRBV5-6, TRBV5-1 and TRBV20-1, were significantly more frequent in patients than controls. Significantly lower normalized Chao1 diversity was found in multiple sclerosis patients than in controls, suggesting substantial peripheral T-cell clonal expansion. The control group was slightly older than the multiple sclerosis patient group.

The library was built by means of PCR. For sequencing, an Illumina HiSeq 2500 was employed. Unique molecular identifiers were incorporated into TCR beta cDNA libraries to reduce PCR and sequencing biases. Per 1 to 10 million input T cells, some 500,000 cDNA molecules were obtained, such that each molecule approximated one T cell. The same protocol used for the earlier healthy control dataset was applied to prepare and sequence the patient libraries. Within a given batch, samples were prepared together, multiplexed and sequenced on the same HiSeq lane. The authors processed their data as follows. MIGEC was used to process the raw barcoded reads, and molecular identifier groups with only a single read were discarded before consensus assembly and CDR3 extraction. VDJtools was used for post-analysis of the clonotype tables, with diversity normalized by down-sampling every dataset to the smallest sample size. In repertoire overlap clustering, CDR3 amino acid sequences, but not nucleotide sequences, were matched to correct batch-related cross-sample contamination. TCRdb passed the public sequencing reads through fastp at Q25 and MiXCR, retaining productive beta sequences. For every CDR3 protein sequence, its rows merge into one entry that carries the most common genes and DNA. V and J calls and clone size were set by TCRdb, not the authors. The sample table contains approximately 690,000 distinct CDR3 sequences; only one count was recorded for 55% to 70% of them. The top ten clonotypes cover around 11% of the sample.

This receptor was identified in a girl aged 2-15 years with multiple sclerosis. Material: blood. The rearranged segments are TRBV2 and TRBJ2-7; a confident D gene designation cannot be given. The DNA sequence is TGTGCCAGCAGTGAAGGGGTGGGTGCCTACGAGCAGTACTTC. This gives the protein CASSEGVGAYEQYF.